Below are 6 T cell receptor beta chains sequenced from a single sample in a study of shared clonotypes between healthy human individuals. Data came from immunoSEQ multiplex PCR; TCRdb stores just in-frame clones and leaves some out. The sample holds around 2,000,000 clones, 90% to 95% seen once. Naive CD8 cells, CD45RO-negative and positively selected for CCR7, excluded terminally differentiated effector memory CD45RA+ cells. Specimen: naive CD8+ T cells from PBMCs. The receptors originated from a man aged 18-30 years in good health. Some clones in this sample may be carry-over from other donors' samples.

This chain links TRBV9 with TRBJ2-7; D is perhaps TRBD2 (6 bases). Trimming took off 2 bases at V and 2 bases at J, with 14 bases between the two ends. The CDR3 consists of 15 residues. CDR1 and CDR2 from the germline V gene are SGDLS and YYNGEE. The CDR3 region is CASSVGAGQAYEQYF. Here the CDR3 DNA reads TGTGCCAGCAGCGTTGGAGCGGGTCAGGCCTACGAGCAGTACTTC.

The chain carries TRBV19 and TRBJ1-5; possibly TRBD1 for D (5 bases). The CDR3 is 14 residues long. The V end was cut by 5 bases, the J end by 7 bases, with 15 bases between. Germline CDR1 is LNHDA and CDR2 is SQIVND (reference sequence). The chain's CDR3 is CASSPSSGSQPQHF. The CDR3 coding sequence is TGTGCCAGTAGTCCATCCTCAGGGTCCCAGCCCCAGCATTTT.

V and J are TRBV6-6 and TRBJ2-2; 9 bases match TRBD1. This CDR3 has 15 residues. Germline CDR1 and CDR2: MNHNY and SVGAGI (reference sequence). Germline trimming cut 5 bases from V and 4 bases from J; bases unmatched to any gene: 5. CDR3 sequence: CASSTGGAGTGELFF. The CDR3, as DNA: TGTGCCAGCAGTACAGGGGGCGCGGGCACCGGGGAGCTGTTTTTT.

As to this clone: This sample also contains other DNA sequences that code for the same CDR3. The rearrangement joins TRBV15 to TRBJ2-5; maybe TRBD2 (6 bases). Germline-derived CDR1 and CDR2 are LNHNV and YYDKDF (reference sequence). Trimming removed 1 base from V and 5 bases from J, with 8 bases in between. The CDR3 has 13 amino acids. For the CDR3, the DNA is TGTGCCACCAGCAGAGTTGGGGGGGAGACCCAGTACTTC. It translates to CATSRVGGETQYF.

V is TRBV7-2 and J is TRBJ1-5; possible D gene TRBD1, 6 bases. The CDR3 totals 14 residues. V lost 3 bases and J 4 bases, leaving 10 bases between the germline ends. The germline CDR1 and CDR2 sequences are SGHTA and FQGNSA. This chain's CDR3 is CASSFWGLNQPQHF. DNA for the CDR3: TGTGCCAGCAGCTTTTGGGGGCTTAATCAGCCCCAGCATTTT.

The chain couples TRBV7-9 to TRBJ2-1; tentative D call: TRBD2 (5 bases). V was clipped by 4 bases and J by 2 bases, with 15 bases between them. CDR3 size: 16 residues. Germline V lookup: CDR1 SEHNR, CDR2 FQNEAQ (reference sequence). Written as DNA, the CDR3 is TGTGCCAGCAGCTCGACCGGTAGCGTGGCCTACAATGAGCAGTTCTTC. It is translated as CASSSTGSVAYNEQFF.